These 11 T cell receptor beta chains were all obtained from the same sample, sequenced in a study of shared clonotypes between healthy human individuals. TCRdb's copy holds only in-frame clones and misses some; the assay was immunoSEQ multiplex PCR. Of some 500,000 clones listed, 90% to 97% are singletons. The material sequenced was naive CD4+ T cells sorted from blood. Regarding subset: CD45RA+ positively selected. Receptors originate from a woman in her 30s in good health.

In this sample, this clone turned up once. The chain joins TRBV5-1 to TRBJ1-5; unclear D gene. The ends were cut back, 9 bases at V and 4 bases at J, with 14 bases in the middle. CDR3 size: 13 residues. CDR1 is SGHRS, CDR2 YFSETQ, per germline. The CDR3 loop reads CATPPGGNQPQHF. The CDR3 DNA follows: TGCGCCACCCCGCCTGGTGGGAATCAGCCCCAGCATTTT.

The V call is TRBV4-2, the J call TRBJ2-7, with D possibly matching TRBD2 (6 bases). This CDR3 has 14 amino acids. CDR1 is LGHNA, CDR2 YNFKEQ, per germline. V was trimmed by 0 bases and J by 7 bases, leaving 13 bases between them. The CDR3 bases are TGTGCCAGCAGCCAAGATTCACTAGCAAGGGAGCAGTACTTC. Amino acids: CASSQDSLAREQYF.

The V gene is TRBV18, the J gene TRBJ2-7; 7 nucleotides line up with TRBD1. Germline CDR1 and CDR2: KGHSH and LQKENI. This CDR3 spans 13 amino acids. V lost 3 bases to trimming and J lost 6 bases; unmatched junction nucleotides: 5. In DNA form, the CDR3 reads TGTGCCAGCTCACCGGGGACAGTTCTCGAGCAGTACTTC. This gives the protein CASSPGTVLEQYF.

V is TRBV19 and J is TRBJ2-7; TRBD1 matches 9 bases. Germline assignment: CDR1 LNHDA and CDR2 SQIVND (reference sequence). The CDR3 loop spans 14 amino acids. Unmatched junction bases numbered 5, after V lost 4 bases and J lost 4 bases. Here the CDR3 reads CASSTDRGGYEQYF. The DNA of the CDR3 is TGTGCCAGTAGTACGGACAGGGGTGGATACGAGCAGTACTTC.

Turning to this clone: Other nucleotide sequences from this sample produce the same CDR3. V gene TRBV4-1 combines with J gene TRBJ1-1; D is uncertain. Germline CDR1 MGHRA, CDR2 YSYEKL. Trimming removed 0 bases from V and 5 bases from J, with 7 bases in between. The CDR3 spans 13 residues. CDR3 in DNA: TGCGCCAGCAGCCAAGATCGAGGAACTGAAGCTTTCTTT. Encoded protein: CASSQDRGTEAFF.

The chain combines TRBV27 with TRBJ1-4, with 7 bases that match TRBD1. The CDR3 has 14 residues. Germline CDR1 is MNHEY and CDR2 is SMNVEV (reference sequence). V trimming: 4 bases; J trimming: 8 bases; junction bases outside the gene matches: 7. The CDR3 bases are TGTGCCAGCAGTTCTTCAGGGGGTGGGGAAAAACTGTTTTTT. As protein: CASSSSGGGEKLFF.

The rearrangement links TRBV5-1 to TRBJ2-1; 10 nucleotides agree with TRBD1. Trimming removed 4 bases from V and 2 bases from J; junction bases left unmatched: 9. There are 17 residues in the CDR3. CDR1 and CDR2 from the germline V gene are SGHRS and YFSETQ. The CDR3 nucleotides read TGCGCCAGCAGCATCACCGACAGGGGGCCCACCTACAATGAGCAGTTCTTC. Residues: CASSITDRGPTYNEQFF.

V and J are TRBV28 and TRBJ2-1; TRBD2 agrees at 7 bases. Germline values: CDR1 MDHEN, CDR2 SYDVKM. The CDR3 is 16 residues long. After removal of 8 bases from V and 6 bases from J, the junction contained 16 bases not matched to a gene. The CDR3 DNA follows: TGTGCCAGCCCGTCGTCGGGCGGGAGAGAACCCAATGAGCAGTTCTTC. Translating it yields CASPSSGGREPNEQFF.

The J gene is TRBJ1-2, the V gene TRBV6-5, with D hard to call. The CDR3 has 14 amino acids. Trimming took 6 bases from V and 4 from J, leaving 15 bases between them. The germline V gene encodes CDR1 MNHEY and CDR2 SVGAGI. The CDR3 loop is CASRPTHRGYGYTF. The CDR3, as DNA: TGTGCCAGCAGACCGACGCACCGCGGCTATGGCTACACCTTC.

The rearrangement links TRBV5-1 to TRBJ2-7; 9 bases are shared with TRBD2. The CDR3 is 17 residues long. Germline-derived CDR1 and CDR2 are SGHRS and YFSETQ. V lost 0 bases, J lost 1 base, and 8 bases stayed unmatched. CDR3 sequence (DNA): TGCGCCAGCAGCTTGGCCTCTATAGCGGGAGATTCCTACGAGCAGTACTTC. This translates into CASSLASIAGDSYEQYF. Full variable domain (remainder filled in from reference TRBV5-1 and TRBJ2-7): KAGVTQTPRYLIKTRGQQVTLSCSPISGHRSVSWYQQTPGQGLQFLFEYFSETQRNKGNFPGRFSGRQFSNSRSEMNVSTLELGDSALYLCASSLASIAGDSYEQYFGPGTRLTVT.

CDR3 amino acids: CASSFPGPDEQYF. DNA of the CDR3: TGTGCCAGCAGCTTTCCGGGGCCGGACGAGCAGTACTTC. This rearrangement joins TRBV7-9 to TRBJ2-7, with D tentatively TRBD1 or TRBD2 (5 bases each). Germline CDR1 reads SEHNR; CDR2 reads FQNEAQ (reference sequence). Trimming left V 3 bases short and J 5 bases short, with 11 bases between. The CDR3 sequence is 13 residues long.